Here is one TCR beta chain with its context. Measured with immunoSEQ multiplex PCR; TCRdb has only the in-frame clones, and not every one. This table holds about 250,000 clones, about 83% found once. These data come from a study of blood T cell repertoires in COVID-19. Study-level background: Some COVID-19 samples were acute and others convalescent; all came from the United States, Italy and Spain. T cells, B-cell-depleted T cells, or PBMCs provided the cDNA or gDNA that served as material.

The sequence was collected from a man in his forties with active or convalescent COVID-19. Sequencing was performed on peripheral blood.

CDR3 nucleotide sequence: TGTGCCAGCAGTACTACAGGGGCTCCTGGCTACACCTTC. This gives the protein CASSTTGAPGYTF. This rearrangement joins TRBV6-5 to TRBJ1-2; 7 nucleotides match TRBD1. The germline gives CDR1 MNHEY, CDR2 SVGAGI. There are 13 residues in the CDR3. V shed 5 bases, J shed 7 bases, and the junction held 7 bases outside the gene matches.